This T cell receptor (beta chain) was sequenced during a study of radiotherapy plus CTLA-4 blockade in lung cancer. In germline, CDR1 is SEHNR, CDR2 FQNEAQ (reference sequence). There are 12 residues in the CDR3. V was shortened by 9 bases and J by 2 bases, with 7 bases between the two germline ends. In its sample, this clone was seen a few times. Repertoires were generated with immunoSEQ multiplex PCR, while TCRdb's copy carries only in-frame clones and drops some. Altogether about 76,000 clones are present, 78% being singletons, with the ten largest covering 22%. Specimen: peripheral blood, collected from a patient treated with radiotherapy plus ipilimumab. The chain combines TRBV7-9 with TRBJ2-2, with D perhaps TRBD1 (6 bases). This receptor was identified in a human donor with non-small cell lung cancer whose response to radiotherapy plus ipilimumab could not be evaluated. Some clones in this sample may be carry-over from other donors' samples. DNA of the CDR3: TGTGCCAGACAGGGTAACACCGGGGAGCTGTTTTTT. It specifies CARQGNTGELFF.